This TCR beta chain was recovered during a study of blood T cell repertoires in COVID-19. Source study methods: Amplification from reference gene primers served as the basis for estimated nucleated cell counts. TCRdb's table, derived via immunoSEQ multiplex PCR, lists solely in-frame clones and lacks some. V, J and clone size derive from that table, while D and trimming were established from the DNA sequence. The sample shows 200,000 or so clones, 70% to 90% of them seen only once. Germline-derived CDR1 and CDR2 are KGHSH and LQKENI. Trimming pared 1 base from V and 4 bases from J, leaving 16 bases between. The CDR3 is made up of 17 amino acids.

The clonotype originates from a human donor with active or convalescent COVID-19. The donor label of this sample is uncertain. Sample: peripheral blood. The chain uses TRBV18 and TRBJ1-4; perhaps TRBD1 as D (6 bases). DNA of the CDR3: TGTGCCAGCTCACCACGCGCGCAGGGGCCGTTTAATGAAAAACTGTTTTTT. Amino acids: CASSPRAQGPFNEKLFF.